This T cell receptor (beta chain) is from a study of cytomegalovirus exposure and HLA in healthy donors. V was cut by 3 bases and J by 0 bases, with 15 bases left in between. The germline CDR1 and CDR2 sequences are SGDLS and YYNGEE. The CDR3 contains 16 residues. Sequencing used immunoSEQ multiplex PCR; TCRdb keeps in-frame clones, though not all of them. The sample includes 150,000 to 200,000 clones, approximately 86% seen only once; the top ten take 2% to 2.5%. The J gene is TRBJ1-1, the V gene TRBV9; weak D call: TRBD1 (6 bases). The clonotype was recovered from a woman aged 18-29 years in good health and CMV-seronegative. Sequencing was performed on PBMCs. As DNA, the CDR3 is TGTGCCAGCAGCGCGACGGATCAGGGGTTGAACACTGAAGCTTTCTTT. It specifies CASSATDQGLNTEAFF.